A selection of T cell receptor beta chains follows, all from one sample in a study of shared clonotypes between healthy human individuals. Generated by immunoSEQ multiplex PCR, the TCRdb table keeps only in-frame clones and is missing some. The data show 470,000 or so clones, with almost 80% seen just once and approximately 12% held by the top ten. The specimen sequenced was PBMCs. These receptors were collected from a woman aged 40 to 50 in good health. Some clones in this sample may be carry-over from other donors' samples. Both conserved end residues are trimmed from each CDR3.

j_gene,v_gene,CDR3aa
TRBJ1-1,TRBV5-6,ASSSGRGGTEAF
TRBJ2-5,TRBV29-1,SVPGQVQETQY
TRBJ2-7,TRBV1,TSSQDLVANEQY
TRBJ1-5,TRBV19,ASSRDGNQPQH
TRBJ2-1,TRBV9,ASSVAPGIDNEQF
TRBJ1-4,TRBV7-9,ASSLGATSGEKLF
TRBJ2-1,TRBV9,ASSVAGGIVNEQF
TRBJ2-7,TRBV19,ASSRRTIGGRYEQY
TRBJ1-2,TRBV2,ASSGRALWGYT
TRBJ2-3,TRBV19,ASSEGYTDTQY
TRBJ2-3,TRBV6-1,ASSPLRDTDTQY
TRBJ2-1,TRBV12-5,ASGPGSIYNEQF
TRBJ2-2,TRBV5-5,ASSSDPNTGELF
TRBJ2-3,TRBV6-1,ATTGQGNTDTQY
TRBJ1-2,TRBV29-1,SVETDRGNYGYT
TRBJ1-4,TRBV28,ASKTGGNEKLF
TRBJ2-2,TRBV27,ASTASHRVYTGELF